This T cell receptor beta chain is drawn from a study of blood T cell repertoires in COVID-19. Study details: Both acute and convalescent COVID-19 samples were obtained from the United States, Italy and Spain.

Between the trimmed V and J ends, which lost 0 bases and 0 bases, there was a span of 7 bases. The CDR3 extends over 14 amino acids. Germline V gives CDR1 SGDLS, CDR2 YYNGEE. Methods used by the authors: Researchers report that nucleated cell counts were estimated from reference gene primer amplification. Assay: immunoSEQ multiplex PCR; the TCRdb copy retains only in-frame clones and omits some. D and trimming come from the DNA, and the V and J calls and clone size come from that table. The sample records 30,000 to 45,000 clones, about 82% being singletons. This TCR was recovered from a human donor in a cohort sampled during active COVID-19. What was sequenced was peripheral blood. V usage is TRBV9 and J usage is TRBJ2-7, with D unclear. The CDR3 protein is CASSVALRSYEQYF. CDR3 DNA: TGTGCCAGCAGCGTAGCCCTCCGCTCCTACGAGCAGTACTTC.